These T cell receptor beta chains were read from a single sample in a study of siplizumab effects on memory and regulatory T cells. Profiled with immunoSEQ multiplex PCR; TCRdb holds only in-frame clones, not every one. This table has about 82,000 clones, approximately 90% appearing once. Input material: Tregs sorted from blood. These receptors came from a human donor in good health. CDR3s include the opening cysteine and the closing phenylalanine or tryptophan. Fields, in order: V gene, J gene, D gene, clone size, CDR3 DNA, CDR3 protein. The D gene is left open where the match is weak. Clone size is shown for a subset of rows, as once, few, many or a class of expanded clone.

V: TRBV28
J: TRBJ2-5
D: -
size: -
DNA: TGTGCCAGCAGTTTAGGGGCAGTACAAGAGACCCAGTACTTC
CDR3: CASSLGAVQETQYF

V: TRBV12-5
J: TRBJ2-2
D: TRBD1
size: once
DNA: TGTGCTAGTGCGACGGGACAGGTCTCGAACGGGGAGCTGTTTTTT
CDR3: CASATGQVSNGELFF

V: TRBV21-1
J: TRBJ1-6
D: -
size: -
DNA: TGTGCCAGCAGCTCTCGGCGGCAGGTCGATTCACCCCTCCACTTT
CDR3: CASSSRRQVDSPLHF

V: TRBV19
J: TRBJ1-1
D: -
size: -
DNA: TGTGCCAGTAGTGGGAGGGAGGACACTGAAGCTTTCTTT
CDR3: CASSGREDTEAFF

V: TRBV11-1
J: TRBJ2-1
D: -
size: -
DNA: TGTGCCAGCAGCTTAGGAGGACTCAGGGTCAATGAGCAGTTCTTC
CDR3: CASSLGGLRVNEQFF

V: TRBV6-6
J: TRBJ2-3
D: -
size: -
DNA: TGTGCCAGCAGTCAAGTCGGCACAGATACGCAGTATTTT
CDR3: CASSQVGTDTQYF

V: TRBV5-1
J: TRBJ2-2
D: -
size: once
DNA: TGCGCCAGCAGCTTGGCTCCGCTACAGGGCTATCAGGGCACCGGGGAGCTGTTTTTT
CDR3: CASSLAPLQGYQGTGELFF

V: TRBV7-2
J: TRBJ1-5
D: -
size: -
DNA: TGTGCCAGCAGCTCCCAGGGGTCTCAGCCCCAGCATTTT
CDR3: CASSSQGSQPQHF

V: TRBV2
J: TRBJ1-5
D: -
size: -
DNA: TGTGCCAGCAGGGGGGGACCGACTAGCAATCAGCCCCAGCATTTT
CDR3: CASRGGPTSNQPQHF

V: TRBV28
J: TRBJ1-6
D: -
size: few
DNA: TGTGCCAGCACCCCCCCCGGAAGGTTTCTGTATAATTCACCCCTCCACTTT
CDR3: CASTPPGRFLYNSPLHF

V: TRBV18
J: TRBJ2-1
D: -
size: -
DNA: TGTGCCAGCTCACCGGTTTGGGTCTTACCCTACAATGAGCAGTTCTTC
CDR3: CASSPVWVLPYNEQFF

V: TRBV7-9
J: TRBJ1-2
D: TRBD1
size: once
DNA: TGTGCCATACCGGGACAGGGGCCCCCCTATGGCTACACCTTC
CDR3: CAIPGQGPPYGYTF

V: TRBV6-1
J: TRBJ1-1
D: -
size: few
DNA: TGTGCCAGCAGTCCCCTGAGGGGGACGTACACTGAAGCTTTCTTT
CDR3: CASSPLRGTYTEAFF

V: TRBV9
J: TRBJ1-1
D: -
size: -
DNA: TGTGCCAGCAGCCGTAGGGGAGAGGTCGGTGAAGCTTTCTTT
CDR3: CASSRRGEVGEAFF

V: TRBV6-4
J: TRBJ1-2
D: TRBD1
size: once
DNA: TGTGCCAGCGGAAAGAAGCTACCGGGACAGACCAAGGGCGGCTACACCTTC
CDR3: CASGKKLPGQTKGGYTF

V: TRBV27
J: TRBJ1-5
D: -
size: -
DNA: TGTGCCAGCAAACCACTACTTCAGATCAATCAGCCCCAGCATTTT
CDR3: CASKPLLQINQPQHF

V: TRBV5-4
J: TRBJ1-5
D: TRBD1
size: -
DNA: TGTGCCAGCAGCTTGGGACAGGGTCAGCCCCAGCATTTT
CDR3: CASSLGQGQPQHF

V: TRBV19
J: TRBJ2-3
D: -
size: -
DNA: TGTGCCAGCAATCCTGGGGTTACTAGCACAGATACGCAGTATTTT
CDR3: CASNPGVTSTDTQYF

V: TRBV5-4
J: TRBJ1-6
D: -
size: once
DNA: TGTGCCAGCAGCTTTCAGTACTATAATTCACCCCTCCACTTT
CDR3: CASSFQYYNSPLHF

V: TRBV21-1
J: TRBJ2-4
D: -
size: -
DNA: TGTGCCAGCAAAAAGTCCCGGGTAGCCAAAAACATTCAGTACTTC
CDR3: CASKKSRVAKNIQYF

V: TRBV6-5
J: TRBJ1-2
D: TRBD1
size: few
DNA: TGTGCCAGCAGTCGACAGGGGGGAGACTTCTATGGCTACACCTTC
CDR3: CASSRQGGDFYGYTF

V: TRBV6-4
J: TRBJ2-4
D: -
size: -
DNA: TGTGCCAGCAGGCCTAGGACCCCGACTTCTATAGGTAGGGAAAACATTCAGTACTTC
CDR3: CASRPRTPTSIGRENIQYF

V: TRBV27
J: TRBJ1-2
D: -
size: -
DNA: TGTGCCAGCAGTCCCACGATGAACTATGGCTACACCTTC
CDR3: CASSPTMNYGYTF

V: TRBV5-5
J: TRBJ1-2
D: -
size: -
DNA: TGTGCCAGCAGCCCGTATAACTATGGCTACACCTTC
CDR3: CASSPYNYGYTF

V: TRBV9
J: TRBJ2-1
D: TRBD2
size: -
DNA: TGTGCCAGCAGCCTGGGTTGGGGAGCGGGGGCCTACAATGAGCAGTTCTTC
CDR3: CASSLGWGAGAYNEQFF

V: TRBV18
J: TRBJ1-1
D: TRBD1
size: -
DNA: TGTGCCAGCTCACCACTAATACAGGGGGAGGCTTTCTTT
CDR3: CASSPLIQGEAFF

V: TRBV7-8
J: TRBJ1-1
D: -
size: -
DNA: TGTGCCAGCAGCTTGCTTATGAACACTGAAGCTTTCTTT
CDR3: CASSLLMNTEAFF